These 21 T cell receptor beta chains came from one sample sequenced in a study of control samples from healthy donors and cancer patients. Repertoires were generated with immunoSEQ multiplex PCR, while TCRdb's copy carries only in-frame clones and drops some. Of about 130,000 clones listed, around 90% are singletons. The material sequenced was blood. These receptors came from a young man in good health.

The gene calls are TRBV7-9 and TRBJ2-3; TRBD2 matches at 7 bases. V shed 0 bases and J 6 bases; nucleotides not matched to a gene: 6. Germline V gene data show CDR1 as SEHNR and CDR2 as FQNEAQ (reference sequence). This CDR3 comprises 15 residues. CDR3 sequence reads: CASSLAGGYLDTQYF. In DNA form, the CDR3 reads TGTGCCAGCAGCTTAGCGGGGGGGTACTTGGATACGCAGTATTTT.

The V call is TRBV6-1, the J call TRBJ1-1; 8 bases are shared with TRBD1. The CDR3 sequence is 14 residues long. The germline gives CDR1 MNHNS, CDR2 SASEGT. The V gene end was trimmed by 2 bases and the J gene end by 5 bases; junction bases not matched to a gene: 4. The CDR3 region is CASSEPGGGTEAFF. CDR3 nucleotides: TGTGCCAGCAGTGAACCAGGGGGCGGGACTGAAGCTTTCTTT.

The chain joins TRBV5-6 to TRBJ2-7; D may be TRBD1 or TRBD2 (5 bases each). Trimming stripped 4 bases from V and 5 bases from J, with 22 bases between. The CDR3 totals 16 residues. CDR1 is SGHDT and CDR2 is YYEEEE in the germline V gene. The CDR3 DNA follows: TGTGCCAGCAGCCGTGAGAGGGGATACCTTCGGGACGAGCAGTACGTC. It encodes CASSRERGYLRDEQYV.

This sequence joins TRBV5-6 and TRBJ1-2, with D possibly being TRBD1 (6 bases). Germline V gene data show CDR1 as SGHDT and CDR2 as YYEEEE. Trimming pared 0 bases from V and 8 bases from J, leaving 14 bases between. The CDR3 runs 14 residues. The CDR3 protein is CASSLAVGAGGYTF. The CDR3 nucleotides are TGTGCCAGCAGCTTGGCCGTGGGGGCAGGAGGCTACACCTTC.

This chain uses TRBV10-1 with TRBJ2-3, with a tentative D call TRBD2 (6 bases). The CDR3 has 17 amino acids. Trimming stripped 0 bases from V and 2 bases from J, with 15 bases between. Germline CDR1 reads WNHNN; CDR2 reads SYGVQD (reference sequence). The CDR3 nucleotides are TGCGCCAGCAGTGAGTCGAATGCGGCGGGGAACACAGATACGCAGTATTTT. Translation gives CASSESNAAGNTDTQYF.

The V call is TRBV3-1 (or the pseudogene TRBV3-2), the J call TRBJ1-3; 9 bases agree with TRBD1. The CDR3 totals 17 residues. V shed 7 bases and J 4 bases; nucleotides not matched to a gene: 14. Germline V gene data show CDR1 as LGHDT and CDR2 as YNNKEL (reference sequence). In DNA form, the CDR3 reads TGTGCCAGCACCCGAGTCCGCGCGGGACAGGGAGGAAACACCATATATTTT. Translating it yields CASTRVRAGQGGNTIYF.

This rearrangement joins TRBV4-2 to TRBJ2-7; 7 bases agree with TRBD2. The germline CDR1 and CDR2 sequences are LGHNA and YNFKEQ. With 0 bases clipped from V and 3 bases from J, the junction kept 2 bases outside the gene matches. The CDR3 is 14 residues long. In DNA form, the CDR3 reads TGTGCCAGCAGCCAAGAGTCGGGGGGCTACGAGCAGTACTTC. Encoded protein: CASSQESGGYEQYF.

Here the CDR3 reads CASSPTTEAYEQYV. The DNA of the CDR3 is TGTGCCAGCTCACCAACGACGGAGGCCTACGAGCAGTACGTC. The rearrangement uses TRBV18 and TRBJ2-7; tentatively, D is TRBD2 (5 bases). Germline CDR1 and CDR2: KGHSH and LQKENI. The CDR3 is 14 residues long. V lost 2 bases and J 2 bases, leaving 10 bases between the germline ends.

The rearrangement links TRBV6-6 to TRBJ1-4; 7 positions agree with TRBD1. The CDR3 is 15 amino acids. Per germline, CDR1 MNHNY and CDR2 SVGAGI (reference sequence). Trimming took 2 bases from V and 7 from J; bases not matched to a gene: 7. The CDR3 region is CASSYRDSGGEKLFF. The CDR3 coding sequence is TGTGCCAGCAGTTACAGGGACAGCGGGGGTGAAAAACTGTTTTTT.

The rearrangement uses TRBV15 and TRBJ1-5, with D possibly matching TRBD1 (6 bases). Trimming cost V 8 bases and J 9 bases, with 20 bases left between them. The germline CDR1 and CDR2 sequences are LNHNV and YYDKDF (reference sequence). The CDR3 spans 14 residues. The DNA for the CDR3 is TGTGCCACCGGGGGGCGGAGGGTAGATGGGCCCCAGCATTTT. Protein sequence: CATGGRRVDGPQHF.

The rearrangement links TRBV2 to TRBJ2-1; 7 nucleotides match TRBD2. The V and J ends lost 6 bases and 0 bases, in that order; junction bases with no gene match: 8. Germline lookup yields CDR1 SNHLY and CDR2 FYNNEI. CDR3 length equals 16 residues. CDR3 region: CASRRSGTTSYNEQFF. CDR3 coding DNA: TGTGCCAGCAGACGATCCGGGACTACCTCCTACAATGAGCAGTTCTTC.

The DNA for the CDR3 is TGTGCCAGCTCACGGAGACCATATCACTCCTACAATGAGCAGTTCTTC. This encodes CASSRRPYHSYNEQFF. The V gene is TRBV18, the J gene TRBJ2-1; D not certain. Germline CDR1 is KGHSH and CDR2 is LQKENI. CDR3 length: 16 amino acids. Trimming removed 4 bases at V and 0 bases at J, with 13 bases between.

This chain connects TRBV7-9 to TRBJ2-7; maybe TRBD1 (6 bases). V dropped 4 bases and J dropped 5 bases, with 18 bases sitting between them. Looked up from germline, CDR1 is SEHNR and CDR2 is FQNEAQ (reference sequence). The CDR3 runs 15 residues. The CDR3 DNA reads as TGTGCCAGCAGCTCCTACACAGGGTACCCCAACGAGCAGTACTTC. This gives the protein CASSSYTGYPNEQYF.

This clone was recorded once. V usage is TRBV18 and J usage is TRBJ1-4, with D maybe TRBD1 (6 bases). Germline V lookup: CDR1 KGHSH, CDR2 LQKENI. Trimming removed 6 bases at V and 5 bases at J, with 16 bases between. This CDR3 has 15 residues. The CDR3 bases are TGTGCCAGCTCTCCGAACAGGGAACCCAATGAAAAACTGTTTTTT. It encodes CASSPNREPNEKLFF.

CDR3 in amino acids: CASSYSFQKNEKLFF. The CDR3 coding sequence is TGTGCCAGCAGTTACTCGTTTCAGAAAAATGAAAAACTGTTTTTT. The chain links TRBV6-5 to TRBJ1-4; D unclear. Per the germline V gene, CDR1 is MNHEY and CDR2 is SVGAGI. This CDR3 is 15 amino acids long. V gave up 0 bases and J gave up 5 bases, with 10 bases separating them.

V is TRBV15 and J is TRBJ2-2; D may correspond to TRBD1 or TRBD2 (5 bases each). The ends were cut back, 0 bases at V and 15 bases at J, with 11 bases in the middle. The germline gives CDR1 LNHNV, CDR2 YYDKDF (reference sequence). The CDR3 runs 12 residues. The CDR3 coding sequence is TGTGCCACCAGCAGAGACTCCGGGACGGTGTTTTTT. This gives the protein CATSRDSGTVFF. Based on the CDR3 plus reference TRBV15 and TRBJ2-2, the full variable domain is DAMVIQNPRYQVTQFGKPVTLSCSQTLNHNVMYWYQQKSSQAPKLLFHYYDKDFNNEADTPDNFQSRRPNTSFCFLDIRSPGLGDTAMYLCATSRDSGTVFFGEGSRLTVL.

This chain links TRBV18 with TRBJ2-1, with 13 positions matching TRBD2. The CDR3 contains 15 residues. The germline CDR1 and CDR2 sequences are KGHSH and LQKENI. With V trimmed by 5 bases and J by 3 bases, 1 base remained unmatched. DNA for the CDR3: TGTGCCAGCTCAACTAGCGGGAGGGACTACAATGAGCAGTTCTTC. Its protein is CASSTSGRDYNEQFF.

The chain recombines TRBV30 with TRBJ2-7; D may be TRBD2 (5 bases). The CDR3 loop spans 12 amino acids. Trimming shortened V by 5 bases and J by 2 bases, and 10 bases separated the two germline ends. Germline V gene lookup returns CDR1 GTSNPN and CDR2 SVGIG (reference sequence). The CDR3 here is CAWGSGTYEQYF. As DNA, the CDR3 is TGTGCCTGGGGATCCGGGACCTACGAGCAGTACTTC.

This rearrangement joins TRBV7-2 to TRBJ1-5, with no clear D. CDR1 SGHTA and CDR2 FQGNSA come from the germline V gene. The CDR3 is 13 amino acids. Trimming took 3 bases from V and 0 from J, leaving 3 bases between them. The CDR3: CASSFYSNQPQHF. The CDR3 nucleotides are TGTGCCAGCAGCTTTTATAGCAATCAGCCCCAGCATTTT.

The chain is built from TRBV6-6 and TRBJ1-5; possibly TRBD1 for D (5 bases). V lost 6 bases to trimming and J lost 0 bases, with 12 bases between them. The CDR3 sequence is 15 residues long. Germline V gives CDR1 MNHNY, CDR2 SVGAGI (reference sequence). The CDR3 spells CASSARQSSNQPQHF. CDR3 coding DNA: TGTGCCAGCAGCGCCCGACAGAGTAGCAATCAGCCCCAGCATTTT.

The chain carries TRBV7-8 and TRBJ2-3; TRBD2 agrees at 7 bases. This CDR3 has 14 amino acids. Germline V CDR1 and CDR2: SGHVS, FQNEAQ. The V and J ends lost 6 bases and 5 bases, in that order; junction bases with no gene match: 8. The CDR3 spells CASSRGVLGDTQYF. DNA of the CDR3: TGTGCCAGCAGTCGGGGGGTCTTAGGAGATACGCAGTATTTT.